A selection of T cell receptor beta chains follows, all from one sample in a study of cytomegalovirus exposure and HLA in healthy donors. Produced via immunoSEQ multiplex PCR; TCRdb's table is partial and in-frame only. The table includes approximately 100,000 clones, about four fifths detected once. Input material: PBMCs. The receptors here all came from a female donor in good health and CMV-seropositive. The CDR3 runs from the conserved cysteine through the conserved F or W. The D gene is left open where the match is weak.

J gene | D gene | V gene | CDR3 DNA | CDR3 protein
TRBJ2-7 | . | TRBV30 | TGTGCCTGGAGTCCAGGGTTCGAGCAGTACTTC | CAWSPGFEQYF
TRBJ2-7 | TRBD1 | TRBV7-2 | TGTGCCAGCAGCCCATATCCGGGGACAGGGAACGAGCAGTACTTC | CASSPYPGTGNEQYF
TRBJ2-2 | . | TRBV5-1 | TGCGCCAGCAGCACCCAACAGGGATTCGGGGAGCTGTTTTTT | CASSTQQGFGELFF
TRBJ2-7 | TRBD2 | TRBV4-3 | TGCGCCAGCAGCCAGGGACTAGCGGGTGCCTACGAGCAGTACTTC | CASSQGLAGAYEQYF
TRBJ2-2 | . | TRBV6-1 | TGTGCCAGCAGTGTCCGCACCGGGGAGCTGTTTTTT | CASSVRTGELFF
TRBJ2-1 | TRBD1 | TRBV7-9 | TGTGCCAGCATTGACCGGGACAGCAGTTACAATGAGCAGTTCTTC | CASIDRDSSYNEQFF
TRBJ2-1 | TRBD2 | TRBV11-2 | TGTGCCAGCAGCCCCGGCGGGGGGATCTACAATGAGCAGTTCTTC | CASSPGGGIYNEQFF
TRBJ2-2 | TRBD2 | TRBV19 | TGTGCCAGTTATCACGCGGGAGCTATCGGGGAGCTGTTTTTT | CASYHAGAIGELFF
TRBJ2-1 | . | TRBV5-4 | TGTGCCAGCCGACTCGGCGCTAGGAATGAGCAGTTCTTC | CASRLGARNEQFF
TRBJ1-6 | TRBD1 | TRBV5-1 | TGCGCCAGCAGCTTGGCTGGACAGGGGTACTCACCCCTCCACTTT | CASSLAGQGYSPLHF
TRBJ2-2 | . | TRBV18 | TGTGCCAGCTCCCCAAGAGGGCGGTCGAACACCGGGGAGCTGTTTTTT | CASSPRGRSNTGELFF